This T cell receptor (beta chain) originates from a study of human T cells and chemical hapten exposure. Study-level findings and limits: Correlating positively with patch test score were the PT1 expanded TCR counts. TCRs exceeding 1 in 1000 frequency stayed unchanged with DPC sensitization.

As regards this clonotype: Its antigen is undetermined.

Via MiXCR, TCRdb re-called the RACE reads, giving one row per CDR3 protein. This sample carries more than 100,000 distinct CDR3 sequences, approximately 13% of them seen once, and the ten largest clones take around 2.7%. The V end lost 7 bases, the J end lost 4 bases, and 10 bases lay between the germline ends. Per germline, CDR1 SQVTM and CDR2 ANQGSEA. This CDR3 is 11 amino acids long. Time point meaning: pre-sensitization, week 0. As to treatment: therapeutic diphenylcyclopropenone sensitization with weekly scalp DPC. Donors, patients with alopecia ranging from 18 to 70 years old and judged suitable for DPC, provided samples.

This chain links TRBV29-1 with TRBJ1-1; D is uncertain. This specimen was whole blood, taken in connection with sensitization to the hapten diphenylcyclopropenone (DPC). The TCR originated in a young woman with alopecia areata. Some clones in this sample may be carry-over from other donors' samples. The CDR3 is CSAADPTEAFF. The CDR3 nucleotides read TGCAGCGCGGCCGACCCCACTGAAGCTTTCTTT.